Reported below is one TCR beta chain. The entry originates in a study of blood T cell repertoires in COVID-19. Overall study: Collection of acute and convalescent COVID-19 samples took place in the United States, Italy and Spain. The cDNA or gDNA used as material had been derived from T cells, B-cell-depleted T cells, or PBMCs.

Trimming pared 4 bases from V and 7 bases from J, leaving 7 bases between. CDR1 and CDR2 (germline): PRHDT, FYEKMQ (reference sequence). CDR3 size: 12 residues. Original data processing: Cell counts per sample came from amplifying reference gene primers. Generated by immunoSEQ multiplex PCR, the TCRdb table keeps only in-frame clones and is missing some. V, J and clone size derive from that table, while D and trimming were established from the DNA sequence. The sample holds about 220,000 clones, less than 90% seen once. This TCR came from an older woman who had recovered from COVID-19. Source material: peripheral blood. V and J are TRBV13 and TRBJ2-2; no definite D call. In DNA, the CDR3 is TGTGCCAGCAGCTATCAGTTCGGGGAGCTGTTTTTT. Amino acids: CASSYQFGELFF.